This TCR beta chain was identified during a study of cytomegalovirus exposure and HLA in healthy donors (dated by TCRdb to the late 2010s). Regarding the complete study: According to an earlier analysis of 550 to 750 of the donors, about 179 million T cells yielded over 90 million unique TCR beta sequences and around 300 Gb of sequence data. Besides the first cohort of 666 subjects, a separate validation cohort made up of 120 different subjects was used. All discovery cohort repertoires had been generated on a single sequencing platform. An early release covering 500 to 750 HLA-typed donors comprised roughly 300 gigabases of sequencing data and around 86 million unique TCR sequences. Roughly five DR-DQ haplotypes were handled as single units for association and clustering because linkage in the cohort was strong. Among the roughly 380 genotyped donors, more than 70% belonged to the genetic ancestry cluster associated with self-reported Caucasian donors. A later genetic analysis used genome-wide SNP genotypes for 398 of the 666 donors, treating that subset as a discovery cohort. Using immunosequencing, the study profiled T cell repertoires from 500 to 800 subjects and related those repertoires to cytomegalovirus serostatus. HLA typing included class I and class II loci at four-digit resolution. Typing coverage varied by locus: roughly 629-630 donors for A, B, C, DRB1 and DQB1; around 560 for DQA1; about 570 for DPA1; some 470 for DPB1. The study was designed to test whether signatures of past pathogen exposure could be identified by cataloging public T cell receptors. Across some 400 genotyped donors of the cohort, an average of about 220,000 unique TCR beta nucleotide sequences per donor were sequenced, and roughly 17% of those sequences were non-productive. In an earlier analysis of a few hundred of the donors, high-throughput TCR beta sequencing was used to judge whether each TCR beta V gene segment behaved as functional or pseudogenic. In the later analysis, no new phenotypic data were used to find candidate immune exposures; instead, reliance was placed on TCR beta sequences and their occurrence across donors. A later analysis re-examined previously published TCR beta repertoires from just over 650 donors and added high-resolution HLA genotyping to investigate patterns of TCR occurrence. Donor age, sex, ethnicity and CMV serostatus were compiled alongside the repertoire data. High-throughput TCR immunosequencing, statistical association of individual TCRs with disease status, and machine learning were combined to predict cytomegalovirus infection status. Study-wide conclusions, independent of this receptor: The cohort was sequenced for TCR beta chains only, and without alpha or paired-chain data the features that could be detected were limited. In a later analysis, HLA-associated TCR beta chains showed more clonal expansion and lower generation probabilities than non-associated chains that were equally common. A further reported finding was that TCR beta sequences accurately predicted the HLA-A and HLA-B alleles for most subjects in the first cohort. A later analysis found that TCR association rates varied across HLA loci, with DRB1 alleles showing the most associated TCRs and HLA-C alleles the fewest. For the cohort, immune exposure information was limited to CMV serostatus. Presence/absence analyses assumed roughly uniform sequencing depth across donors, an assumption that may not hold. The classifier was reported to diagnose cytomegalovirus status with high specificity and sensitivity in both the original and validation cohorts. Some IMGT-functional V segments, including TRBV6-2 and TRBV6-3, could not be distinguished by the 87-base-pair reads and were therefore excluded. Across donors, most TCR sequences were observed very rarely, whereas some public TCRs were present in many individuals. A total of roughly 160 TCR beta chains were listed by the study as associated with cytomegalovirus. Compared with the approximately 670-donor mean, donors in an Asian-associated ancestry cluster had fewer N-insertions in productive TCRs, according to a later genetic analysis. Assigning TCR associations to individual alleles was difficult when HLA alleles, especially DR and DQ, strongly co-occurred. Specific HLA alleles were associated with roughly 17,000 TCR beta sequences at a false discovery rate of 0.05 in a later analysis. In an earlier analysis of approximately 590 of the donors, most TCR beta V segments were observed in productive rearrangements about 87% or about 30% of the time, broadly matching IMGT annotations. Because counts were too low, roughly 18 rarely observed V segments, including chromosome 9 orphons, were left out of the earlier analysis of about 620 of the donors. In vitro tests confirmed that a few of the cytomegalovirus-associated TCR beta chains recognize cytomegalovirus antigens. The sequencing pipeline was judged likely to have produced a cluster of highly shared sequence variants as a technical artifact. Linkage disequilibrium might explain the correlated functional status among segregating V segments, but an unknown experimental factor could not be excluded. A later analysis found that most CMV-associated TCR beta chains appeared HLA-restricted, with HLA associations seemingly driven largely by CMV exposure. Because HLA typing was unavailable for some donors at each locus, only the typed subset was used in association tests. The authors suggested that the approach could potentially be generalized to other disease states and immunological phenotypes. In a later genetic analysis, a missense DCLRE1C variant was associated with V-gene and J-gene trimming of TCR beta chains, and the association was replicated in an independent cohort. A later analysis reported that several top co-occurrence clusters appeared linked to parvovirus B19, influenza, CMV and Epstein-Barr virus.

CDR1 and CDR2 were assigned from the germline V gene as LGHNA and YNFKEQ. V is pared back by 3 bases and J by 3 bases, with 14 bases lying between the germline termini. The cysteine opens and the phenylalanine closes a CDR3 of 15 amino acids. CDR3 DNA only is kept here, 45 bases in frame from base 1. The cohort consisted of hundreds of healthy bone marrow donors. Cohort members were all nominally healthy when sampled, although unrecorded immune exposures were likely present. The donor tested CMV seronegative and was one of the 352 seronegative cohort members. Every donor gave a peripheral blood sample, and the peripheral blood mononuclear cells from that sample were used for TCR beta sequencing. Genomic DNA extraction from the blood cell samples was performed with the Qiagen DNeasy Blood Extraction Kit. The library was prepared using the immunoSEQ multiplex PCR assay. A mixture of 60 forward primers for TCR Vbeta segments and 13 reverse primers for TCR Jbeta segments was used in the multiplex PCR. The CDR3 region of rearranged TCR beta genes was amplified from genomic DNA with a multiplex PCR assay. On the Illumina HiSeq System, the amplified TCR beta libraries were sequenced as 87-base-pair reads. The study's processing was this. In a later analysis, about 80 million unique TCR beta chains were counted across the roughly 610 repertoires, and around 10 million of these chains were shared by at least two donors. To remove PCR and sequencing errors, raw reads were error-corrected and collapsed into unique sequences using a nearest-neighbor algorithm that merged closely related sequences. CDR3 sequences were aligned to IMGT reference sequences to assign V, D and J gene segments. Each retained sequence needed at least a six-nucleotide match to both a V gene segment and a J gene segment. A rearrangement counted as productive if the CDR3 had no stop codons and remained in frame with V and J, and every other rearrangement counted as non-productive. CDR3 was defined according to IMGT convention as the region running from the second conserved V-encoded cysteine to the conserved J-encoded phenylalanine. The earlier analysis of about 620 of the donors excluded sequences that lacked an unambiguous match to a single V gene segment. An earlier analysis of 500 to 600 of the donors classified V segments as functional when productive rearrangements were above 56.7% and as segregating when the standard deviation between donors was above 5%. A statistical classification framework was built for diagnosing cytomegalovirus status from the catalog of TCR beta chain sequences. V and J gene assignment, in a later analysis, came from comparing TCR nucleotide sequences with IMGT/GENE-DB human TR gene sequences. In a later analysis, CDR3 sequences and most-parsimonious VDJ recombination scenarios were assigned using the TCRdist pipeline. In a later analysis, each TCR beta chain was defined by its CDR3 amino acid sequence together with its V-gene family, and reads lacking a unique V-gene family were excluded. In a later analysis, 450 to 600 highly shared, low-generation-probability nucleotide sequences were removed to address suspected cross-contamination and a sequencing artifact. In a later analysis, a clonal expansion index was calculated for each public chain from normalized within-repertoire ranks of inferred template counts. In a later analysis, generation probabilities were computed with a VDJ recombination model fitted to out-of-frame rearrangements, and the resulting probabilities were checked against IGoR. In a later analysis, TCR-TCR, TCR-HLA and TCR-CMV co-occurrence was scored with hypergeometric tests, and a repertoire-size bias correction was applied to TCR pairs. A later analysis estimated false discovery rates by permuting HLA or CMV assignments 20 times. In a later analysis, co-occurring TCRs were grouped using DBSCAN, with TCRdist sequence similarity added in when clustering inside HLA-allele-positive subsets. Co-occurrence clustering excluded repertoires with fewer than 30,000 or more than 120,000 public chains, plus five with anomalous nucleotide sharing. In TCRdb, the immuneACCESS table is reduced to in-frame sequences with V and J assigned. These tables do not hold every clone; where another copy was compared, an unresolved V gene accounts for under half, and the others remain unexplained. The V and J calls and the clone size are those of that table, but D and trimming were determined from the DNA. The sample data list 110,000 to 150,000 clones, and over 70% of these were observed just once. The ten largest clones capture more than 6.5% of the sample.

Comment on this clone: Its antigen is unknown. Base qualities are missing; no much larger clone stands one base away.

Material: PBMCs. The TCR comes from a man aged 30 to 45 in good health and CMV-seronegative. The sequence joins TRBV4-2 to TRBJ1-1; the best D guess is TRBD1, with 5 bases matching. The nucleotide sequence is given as TGTGCCAGCAGCCACCCCATGACGGGGGACACTGAAGCTTTCTTT. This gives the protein CASSHPMTGDTEAFF.